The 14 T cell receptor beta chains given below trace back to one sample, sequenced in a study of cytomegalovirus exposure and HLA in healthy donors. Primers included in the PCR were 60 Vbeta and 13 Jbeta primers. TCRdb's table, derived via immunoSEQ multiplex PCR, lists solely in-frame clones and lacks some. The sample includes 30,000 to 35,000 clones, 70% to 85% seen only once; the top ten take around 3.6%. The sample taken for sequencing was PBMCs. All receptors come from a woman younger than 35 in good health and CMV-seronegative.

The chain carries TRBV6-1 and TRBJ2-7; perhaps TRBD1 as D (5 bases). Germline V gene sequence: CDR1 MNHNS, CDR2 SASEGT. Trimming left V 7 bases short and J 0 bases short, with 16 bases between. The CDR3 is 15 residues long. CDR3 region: CASILDPRDSYEQYF. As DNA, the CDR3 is TGTGCCAGCATCCTGGACCCCAGGGACTCCTACGAGCAGTACTTC.

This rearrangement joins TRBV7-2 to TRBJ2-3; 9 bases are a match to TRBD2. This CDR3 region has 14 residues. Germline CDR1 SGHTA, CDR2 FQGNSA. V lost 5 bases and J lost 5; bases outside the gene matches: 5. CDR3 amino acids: CASSKGLAEDTQYF. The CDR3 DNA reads TGTGCCAGCAGCAAGGGACTAGCTGAAGATACGCAGTATTTT.

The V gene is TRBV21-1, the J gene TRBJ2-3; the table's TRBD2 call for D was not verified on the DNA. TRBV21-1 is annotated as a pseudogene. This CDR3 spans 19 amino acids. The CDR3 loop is CASSTGLLQQQRNTDTQYF. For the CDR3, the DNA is TGTGCCAGCAGCACGGGATTACTCCAACAACAACGAAACACAGATACGCAGTATTTT.

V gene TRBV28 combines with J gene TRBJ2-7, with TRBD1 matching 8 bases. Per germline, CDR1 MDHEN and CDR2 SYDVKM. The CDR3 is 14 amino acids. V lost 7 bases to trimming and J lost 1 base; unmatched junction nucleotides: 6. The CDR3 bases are TGTGCCAGCATCCCCCGGGACAGGTCCTACGAGCAGTACTTC. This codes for CASIPRDRSYEQYF.

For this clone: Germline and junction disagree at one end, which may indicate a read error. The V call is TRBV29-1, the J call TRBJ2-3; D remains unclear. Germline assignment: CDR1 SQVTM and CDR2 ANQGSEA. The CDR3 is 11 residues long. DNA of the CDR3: TGCAGCGTTGCTCTTACAGATGCGCAGTATTTT. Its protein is CSVALTDAQYF.

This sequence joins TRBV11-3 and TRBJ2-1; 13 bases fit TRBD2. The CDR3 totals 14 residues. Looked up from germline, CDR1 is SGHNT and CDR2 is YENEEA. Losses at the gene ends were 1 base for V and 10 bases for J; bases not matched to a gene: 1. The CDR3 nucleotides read TGTGCCAGCAGCTTAGGACTAGCGGGAGGCGAGCAGTTCTTC. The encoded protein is CASSLGLAGGEQFF.

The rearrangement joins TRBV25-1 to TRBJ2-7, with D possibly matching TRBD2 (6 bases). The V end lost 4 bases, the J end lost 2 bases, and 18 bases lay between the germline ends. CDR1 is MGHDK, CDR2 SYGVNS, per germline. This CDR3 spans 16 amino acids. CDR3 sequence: CASSGPAGTSTYEQYF. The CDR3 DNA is TGTGCCAGCAGTGGACCCGCCGGGACTTCTACCTACGAGCAGTACTTC.

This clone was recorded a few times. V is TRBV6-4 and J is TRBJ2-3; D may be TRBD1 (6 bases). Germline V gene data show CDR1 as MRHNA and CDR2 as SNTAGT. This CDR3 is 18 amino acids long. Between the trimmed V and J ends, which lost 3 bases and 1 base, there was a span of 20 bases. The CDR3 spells CASSEAGASVSGTDTQYF. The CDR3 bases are TGTGCCAGCAGTGAAGCAGGGGCGTCAGTTAGTGGCACAGATACGCAGTATTTT.

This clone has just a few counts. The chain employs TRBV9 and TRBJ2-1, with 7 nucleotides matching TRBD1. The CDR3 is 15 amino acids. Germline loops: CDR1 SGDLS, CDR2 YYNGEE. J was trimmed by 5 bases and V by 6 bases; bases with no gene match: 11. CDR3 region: CASTIQGLGNNEQFF. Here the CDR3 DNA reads TGTGCCAGCACTATACAGGGGCTAGGGAACAATGAGCAGTTCTTC.

CDR3 in amino acids: CASSSFGGGTSAHEQFF. As DNA, the CDR3 is TGCGCCAGCAGCTCCTTTGGTGGTGGGACTAGTGCTCATGAGCAGTTCTTC. The V gene is TRBV5-1, the J gene TRBJ2-1, with 8 bases lining up with TRBD2. Germline CDR1 and CDR2: SGHRS and YFSETQ. The V and J ends lost 3 bases and 8 bases, in that order; junction bases with no gene match: 16. This CDR3 contains 17 residues.

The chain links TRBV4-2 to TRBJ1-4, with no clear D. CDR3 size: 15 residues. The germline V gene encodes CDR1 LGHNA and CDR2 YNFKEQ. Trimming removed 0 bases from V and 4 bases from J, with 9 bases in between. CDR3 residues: CASSQEQTLNEKLFF. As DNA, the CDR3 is TGTGCCAGCAGCCAAGAGCAGACTCTTAATGAAAAACTGTTTTTT.

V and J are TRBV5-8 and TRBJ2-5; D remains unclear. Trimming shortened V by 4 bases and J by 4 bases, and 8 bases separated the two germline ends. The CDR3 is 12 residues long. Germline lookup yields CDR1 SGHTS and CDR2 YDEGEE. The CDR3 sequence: CASSPRRETQYF. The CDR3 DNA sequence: TGTGCCAGCAGCCCGCGGAGAGAGACCCAGTACTTC.

The CDR3 nucleotides read TGTGCCAGTAGTATAGAGGGACAGTATAGCAATCAGCCCCAGCATTTT. This codes for CASSIEGQYSNQPQHF. The genes are TRBV19 and TRBJ1-5; the match to TRBD1 covers 7 bases. After removal of 0 bases from V and 0 bases from J, the junction contained 2 bases not matched to a gene. The CDR3 covers 16 residues. CDR1 and CDR2 (germline): LNHDA, SQIVND (reference sequence).

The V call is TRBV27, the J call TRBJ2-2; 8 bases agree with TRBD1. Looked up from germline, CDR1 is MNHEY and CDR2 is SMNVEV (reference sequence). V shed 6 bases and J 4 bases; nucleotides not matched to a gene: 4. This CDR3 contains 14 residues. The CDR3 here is CASRSTGGTGELFF. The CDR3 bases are TGTGCCAGCAGGAGCACAGGGGGCACCGGGGAGCTGTTTTTT.